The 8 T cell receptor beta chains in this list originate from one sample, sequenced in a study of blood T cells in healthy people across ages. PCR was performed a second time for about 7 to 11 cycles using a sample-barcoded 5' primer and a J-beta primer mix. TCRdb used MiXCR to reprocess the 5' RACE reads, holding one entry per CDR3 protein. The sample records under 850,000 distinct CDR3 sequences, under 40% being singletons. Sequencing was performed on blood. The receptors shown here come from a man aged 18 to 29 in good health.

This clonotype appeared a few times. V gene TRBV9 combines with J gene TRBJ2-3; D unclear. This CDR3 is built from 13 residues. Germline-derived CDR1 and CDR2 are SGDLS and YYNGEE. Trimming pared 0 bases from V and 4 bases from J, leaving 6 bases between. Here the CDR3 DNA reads TGTGCCAGCAGCGTAGCTGTGTCAGATACGCAGTATTTT. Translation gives CASSVAVSDTQYF.

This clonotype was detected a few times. The CDR3 nucleotides are TGCAGTGCTAGGTTAGGGGGCGGTTCACCCCTCCACTTT. It encodes CSARLGGGSPLHF. V gene TRBV20-1 combines with J gene TRBJ1-6, with 7 bases that match TRBD1. This CDR3 contains 13 residues. J gave up 9 bases and V 3 bases, and 5 bases lay outside the gene matches. CDR1 DFQATT and CDR2 SNEGSKA come from the germline V gene (reference sequence).

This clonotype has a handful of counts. CDR3 amino acids: CASSGAGIGGQPQHF. Here the CDR3 DNA reads TGCGCCAGCAGCGGGGCGGGGATTGGAGGTCAGCCCCAGCATTTT. The J gene is TRBJ1-5, the V gene TRBV5-1; a possible D gene is TRBD1 (5 bases). The germline V gene encodes CDR1 SGHRS and CDR2 YFSETQ. V lost 4 bases, J lost 6 bases, and 17 bases lay in between. The CDR3 spans 15 residues.

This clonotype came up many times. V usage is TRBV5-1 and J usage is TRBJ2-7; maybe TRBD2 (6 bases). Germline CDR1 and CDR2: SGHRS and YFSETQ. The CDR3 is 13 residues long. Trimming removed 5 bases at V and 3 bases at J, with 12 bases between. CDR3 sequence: CASSLDYLYEQYF. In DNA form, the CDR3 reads TGCGCCAGCAGTCTGGACTACCTCTACGAGCAGTACTTC.

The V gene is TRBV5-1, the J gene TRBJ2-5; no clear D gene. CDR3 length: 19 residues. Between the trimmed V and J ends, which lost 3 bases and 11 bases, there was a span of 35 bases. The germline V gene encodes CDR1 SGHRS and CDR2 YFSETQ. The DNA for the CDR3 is TGCGCCAGCAGCTCCGCGTTAAGCTCTGGAGCGCGCTCCTACAATGAGCAGTACTTC. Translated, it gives CASSSALSSGARSYNEQYF.

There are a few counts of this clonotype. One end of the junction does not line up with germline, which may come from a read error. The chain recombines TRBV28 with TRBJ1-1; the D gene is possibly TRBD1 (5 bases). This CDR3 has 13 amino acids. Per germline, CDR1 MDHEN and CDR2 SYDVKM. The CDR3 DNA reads TGTGCCGGCAGGGAACAAGGTAACACTGAAGCTTTCTTT. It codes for CAGREQGNTEAFF.

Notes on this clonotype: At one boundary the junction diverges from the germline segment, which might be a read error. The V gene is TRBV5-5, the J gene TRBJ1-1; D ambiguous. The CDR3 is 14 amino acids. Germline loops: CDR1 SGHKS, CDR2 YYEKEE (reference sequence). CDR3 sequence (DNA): TGTGCCAGCAACTTGGTAGGGCAGAACACTGAAGCTTTCTTT. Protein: CASNLVGQNTEAFF.

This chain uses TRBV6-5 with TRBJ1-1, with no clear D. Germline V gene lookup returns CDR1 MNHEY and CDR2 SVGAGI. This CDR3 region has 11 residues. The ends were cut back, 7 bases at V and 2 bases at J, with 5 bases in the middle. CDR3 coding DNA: TGTGCCAGCATATCAAACACTGAAGCTTTCTTT. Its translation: CASISNTEAFF.